This T cell receptor beta chain was captured in a study of cytomegalovirus exposure and HLA in healthy donors. About the research overall: Earlier sequencing of 200 million or so T cells yielded nearly 120 million unique TCR beta sequences. Samples from HLA-typed donors yielded approximately 88 million unique TCRs in an early data release.

The study's findings and limits: A reported reduction in N-insertions relative to the approximately 690-donor mean was seen in an Asian-associated ancestry cluster in a later analysis. Evidence from a later analysis indicated that most CMV-associated TCR beta chains looked HLA-restricted.

The CDR3 totals 12 residues. Trimming pared 0 bases from V and 10 bases from J, leaving 9 bases between. Germline CDR1 reads ENHRY; CDR2 reads SYGVKD. On this clone itself: Its antigen is not known.

The study ran its PCR with 60 Vbeta and 13 Jbeta primers. Measured with immunoSEQ multiplex PCR; TCRdb has only the in-frame clones, and not every one. The repertoire holds 65,000 to 90,000 clones, with 70% to 80% as singletons. This chain uses TRBV10-3 with TRBJ1-2, with D possibly being TRBD1 (5 bases). This clonotype was obtained from a man between 25 and 39 years old in good health and CMV-seronegative. Material: PBMCs. Written as DNA, the CDR3 is TGTGCCATCAGTGAGTCGTGGGGGGACTACACCTTC. Translation: CAISESWGDYTF.